Listed below are T cell receptor beta chains from one sample, sequenced in a study of T cell responses to AZD1222 COVID-19 vaccine. TCRdb's table, derived via immunoSEQ multiplex PCR, lists solely in-frame clones and lacks some. The sample has 150,000 to 200,000 clones, around 89% seen once. The sequences come from peripheral blood, collected on day 0 of AZD1222 vaccination. The receptors were sampled from an adult in good health. Each CDR3 is given with its conserved first and last residue. Fields, in order: J gene, V gene, clone size, D gene, CDR3 DNA, CDR3 protein. The D gene is left open where the match is weak. Clone size is stated in some rows and not others, as once, few, many or a class when expanded.

TRBJ1-6,TRBV11-2,.,.,TGTGCCAGCAGTCTGCTTGAAACACCCCTCCACTTT,CASSLLETPLHF
TRBJ1-4,TRBV28,.,.,TGTGCCAGCAGTCCCACCCCCGGAGTAGTCCCACTGTTTTTT,CASSPTPGVVPLFF
TRBJ1-5,TRBV19,.,TRBD1,TGTGCCAGTACTACCGGGACAGGGGGCCCAATCCGCAATCAGCCCCAGCATTTT,CASTTGTGGPIRNQPQHF
TRBJ2-3,TRBV19,.,TRBD1,TGTGCCAGTAGTACGGGACAGGGGTTAGCGGATACGCAGTATTTT,CASSTGQGLADTQYF
TRBJ1-1,TRBV28,.,.,TGTGCCAGCAGTTTCGGGGGGGTGACTGAAGCTTTCTTT,CASSFGGVTEAFF
TRBJ1-2,TRBV27,.,.,TGTGCCAGCAGTTTTGGGGGGGGATATGGCTACACCTTC,CASSFGGGYGYTF
TRBJ2-7,TRBV13,.,.,TGTGCCAGCAGCTTAGCCGGTAGTGAGAGCTCCCGTAAGGAGCAGTACTTC,CASSLAGSESSRKEQYF
TRBJ1-1,TRBV7-9,.,.,TGTGCCAGCAGCTTAGAGGGGGACGGGATTGATGGAGCTTTCTTT,CASSLEGDGIDGAFF
TRBJ2-3,TRBV28,.,.,.,CASSSSSSGGQGGTQYF
TRBJ1-5,TRBV5-6,.,TRBD1,TGTGCCAGCAGCCACAGGGGAGGTGGCGCTGGACGGAGCAATCAGCCCCAGCATTTT,CASSHRGGGAGRSNQPQHF
TRBJ2-1,TRBV9,.,TRBD1,TGTGCCAGCAGCTTATCGGGACAGTACAATGAGCAGTTCTTC,CASSLSGQYNEQFF
TRBJ2-1,TRBV3-1/TRBV3-2,.,.,TGTGCCAGCAGCACCCAAGGCAATGAGCAGTTCTTC,CASSTQGNEQFF
TRBJ1-5,TRBV6-5,.,.,TGTGCCAGCAGTTACTCCCGGGGGCAGCCCCAGCATTTT,CASSYSRGQPQHF
TRBJ2-7,TRBV28,.,.,TGTGCCAGCAAACCAGAAAGACGGGACGGAGCCTACGAGCAGTACTTC,CASKPERRDGAYEQYF
TRBJ2-7,TRBV28,.,.,TGTGCCAGCTGTACAGGTGGGACCTACGAGCAGTACTTC,CASCTGGTYEQYF
TRBJ2-6,TRBV4-3,.,.,TGCGCCAGCAGCCAAGAAGGTTCCCCAGGTACCAGCTCTGGGGCCAACGTCCTGACTTTC,CASSQEGSPGTSSGANVLTF
TRBJ1-1,TRBV9,once,TRBD1,TGTGCCAGCAGCGGGGGACAGGAAAACACTGAAGCTTTCTTT,CASSGGQENTEAFF
TRBJ1-2,TRBV6-5,.,.,TGTGCCAGCAGCCCCCCGGGACTACGGCCTTATGGCTACACCTTC,CASSPPGLRPYGYTF
TRBJ1-2,TRBV7-2,few,.,TGTGCCAGCAGCGTCACCCCGACGGCTGGAGGCTACACCTTC,CASSVTPTAGGYTF
TRBJ1-2,TRBV7-2,.,.,TGTGCCAGCAGCTGGAGCTTCCAAGGGGTGGGTGGCTACACCTTC,CASSWSFQGVGGYTF
TRBJ1-2,TRBV7-9,once,.,TGTGCCAGCAGCTTAGAAAAACAGGGCGCGAGGGGCTACACCTTC,CASSLEKQGARGYTF
TRBJ2-7,TRBV6-5,once,.,TGTGCCAGCAGTTACTCGAGGGGGGCGTACGAGCAGTACTTC,CASSYSRGAYEQYF
TRBJ2-7,TRBV24-1,.,.,TGTGCCACCAGTGATGAGAAGAGGGGTTGCGAGCAGTACTTC,CATSDEKRGCEQYF
TRBJ2-5,TRBV3-1/TRBV3-2,.,TRBD2,TGTGCCAGCAGCCAAGACAACGCGGGAGGGGTAGAGACCCAGTACTTC,CASSQDNAGGVETQYF
TRBJ1-1,TRBV18,once,.,TGTGCCAGCACCCTCGGGACTAGCAGCACTGAAGCTTTCTTT,CASTLGTSSTEAFF
TRBJ2-3,TRBV5-1,.,.,TGCGCCAGCAAAGGGGGGACTTCCTTCACAGATACGCAGTATTTT,CASKGGTSFTDTQYF
TRBJ1-3,TRBV10-3,.,.,TGTGCCATCAGTGACCCGACAGTGGCTGGAAACACCATATATTTT,CAISDPTVAGNTIYF
TRBJ2-3,TRBV13,.,TRBD2,TGTGCCAGCAGCACCCGACTAGCGGGGGCCTCAGATACGCAGTATTTT,CASSTRLAGASDTQYF
TRBJ2-3,TRBV30,.,.,TGTGCCTGGAACCACGGCGGAACAGATACGCAGTATTTT,CAWNHGGTDTQYF
TRBJ1-3,TRBV7-6,.,.,TGTGCCAGCAGCTTAGAAACAGGTATCTCTGGAAACACCATATATTTT,CASSLETGISGNTIYF
TRBJ2-1,TRBV5-1,.,TRBD2,TGCGCCAGCAGCTTCGAAACGGGAGGTAGTAATGAGCAGTTCTTC,CASSFETGGSNEQFF
TRBJ2-7,TRBV27,.,TRBD1,TGTGCCAGCAGTTTACGGGGACAGTCCTACGAGCAGTACTTC,CASSLRGQSYEQYF
TRBJ2-1,TRBV10-3,.,.,TGTGCCATCAGTGAAAGGAGTGGTGGGAGCAGCTACAATGAGCAGTTCTTC,CAISERSGGSSYNEQFF
TRBJ1-1,TRBV18,.,TRBD1,TGTGCCAGCTCAGAACGGACAGGGGGGACTGAAGCTTTCTTT,CASSERTGGTEAFF
TRBJ2-5,TRBV7-6,.,.,TGTGCCAGCAGCTGGGGACACCAAGAGACCCAGTACTTC,CASSWGHQETQYF
TRBJ1-4,TRBV5-6,.,TRBD1,TGTGCCAGCAGCCCACCCGGGACAGCAACTAATGAAAAACTGTTTTTT,CASSPPGTATNEKLFF
TRBJ1-5,TRBV5-1,once,.,TGCGCCAGCAGCTTGGCGGGGGGTGGCAATCAGCCCCAGCATTTT,CASSLAGGGNQPQHF
TRBJ2-7,TRBV2,.,.,TGTGCCAGCAGTCTGCGGACAATCTACTACGAGCAGTACTTC,CASSLRTIYYEQYF
TRBJ2-3,TRBV7-2,.,TRBD1,TGTGCCAGCAGCTTTCACGAGGGGGCTGGCACAGATACGCAGTATTTT,CASSFHEGAGTDTQYF
TRBJ1-3,TRBV9,.,.,TGTGCCAGCAGCACCAGTTCCGGAAACACCATATATTTT,CASSTSSGNTIYF
TRBJ1-3,TRBV29-1,.,.,TGCAGCGTTTTACAGGGCTCTGGAAACACCATATATTTT,CSVLQGSGNTIYF
TRBJ1-4,TRBV28,.,TRBD1,TGTGCCAGCAGTTCGCCCCCGACAGGGGCGGGGCTAAATGAAAAACTGTTTTTT,CASSSPPTGAGLNEKLFF
TRBJ2-1,TRBV24-1,.,.,TGTGCCACCAGTGACCTCAGACTAGGCGGCAGGGCAGATGGGAAGCAGTTCTTC,CATSDLRLGGRADGKQFF
TRBJ1-2,TRBV5-1,few,TRBD1,TGCGCCAGCAGCATAGGACAGGGGAACTATGGCTACACCTTC,CASSIGQGNYGYTF
TRBJ2-7,TRBV28,.,.,TGTGCCAGCAAACCGGGACGCAAAGTCTACGAGCAGTACTTC,CASKPGRKVYEQYF
TRBJ1-1,TRBV9,.,TRBD1,TGTGCCAGCAGGCCTTCAGGGACAGAGAACACTGAAGCTTTCTTT,CASRPSGTENTEAFF
TRBJ1-2,TRBV11-2,.,TRBD1,TGTGCCAGCAGCCAGGGACAGGGGTATGGCTACACCTTC,CASSQGQGYGYTF
TRBJ1-2,TRBV4-3,.,.,TGCGCCAGCAGCCAAGATTTACAGGCCCTCTATGGCTACACCTTC,CASSQDLQALYGYTF
TRBJ2-5,TRBV28,.,TRBD1,TGTGCCAGCAGTTCGCAGGGGGCCATCGAGACCCAGTACTTC,CASSSQGAIETQYF
TRBJ1-2,TRBV2,.,TRBD1,TGTGCCAGCAGCGGGGTTCCGACAGGGGGCGCATATGGCTACACCTTC,CASSGVPTGGAYGYTF
TRBJ1-2,TRBV4-2,.,TRBD1,TGTGCCAGCAGCCAAGCGGACAGGGATTATGGCTACACCTTC,CASSQADRDYGYTF
TRBJ1-5,TRBV3-1/TRBV3-2,.,.,TGTGCCAGCAGCCTGGGACCGGATCAGCCCCAGCATTTT,CASSLGPDQPQHF
TRBJ2-1,TRBV5-8,.,.,TGTGCCAGCAGCTTCCAGGGTATGTCCTACAATGAGCAGTTCTTC,CASSFQGMSYNEQFF
TRBJ2-2,TRBV24-1,.,.,TGTGCCACCAGTGATTTCCCAATTTTGGGTCCCGGGGAGCTGTTTTTT,CATSDFPILGPGELFF